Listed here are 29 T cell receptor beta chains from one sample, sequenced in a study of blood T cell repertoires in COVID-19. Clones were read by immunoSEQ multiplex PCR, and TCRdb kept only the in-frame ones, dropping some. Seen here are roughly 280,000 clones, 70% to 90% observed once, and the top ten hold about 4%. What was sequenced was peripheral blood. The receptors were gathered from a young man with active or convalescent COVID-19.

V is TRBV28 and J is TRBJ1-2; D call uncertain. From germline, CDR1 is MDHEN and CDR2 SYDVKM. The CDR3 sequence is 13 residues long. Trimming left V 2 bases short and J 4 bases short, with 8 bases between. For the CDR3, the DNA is TGTGCCAGCAGTTTAGCGGAGACCTATGGCTACACCTTC. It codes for CASSLAETYGYTF.

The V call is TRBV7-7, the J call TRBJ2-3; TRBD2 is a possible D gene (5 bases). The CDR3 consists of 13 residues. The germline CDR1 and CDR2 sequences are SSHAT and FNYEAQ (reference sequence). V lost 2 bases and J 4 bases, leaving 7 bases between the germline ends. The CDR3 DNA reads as TGTGCCAGCAGCTTAATTAGCGCAGATACGCAGTATTTT. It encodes CASSLISADTQYF.

The CDR3 sequence: CASARSPGQGSYTGELFF. The CDR3 nucleotides read TGTGCCAGCGCCCGATCCCCGGGACAGGGGTCTTACACCGGGGAGCTGTTTTTT. This chain links TRBV27 with TRBJ2-2, with 10 bases matching TRBD1. The CDR3 is 18 amino acids. V shed 8 bases and J 3 bases; nucleotides not matched to a gene: 15. Germline-derived CDR1 and CDR2 are MNHEY and SMNVEV (reference sequence).

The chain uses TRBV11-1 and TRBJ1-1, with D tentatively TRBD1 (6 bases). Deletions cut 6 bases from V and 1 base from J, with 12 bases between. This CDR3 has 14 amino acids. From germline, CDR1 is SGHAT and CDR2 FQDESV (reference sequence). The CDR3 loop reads CASSRGQRNTEAFF. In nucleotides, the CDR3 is TGTGCCAGCAGTCGAGGACAGCGGAACACTGAAGCTTTCTTT.

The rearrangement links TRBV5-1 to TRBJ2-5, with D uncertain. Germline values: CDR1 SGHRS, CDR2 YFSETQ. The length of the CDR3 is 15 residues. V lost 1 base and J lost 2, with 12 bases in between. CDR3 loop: CASSLRVVKQETQYF. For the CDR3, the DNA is TGCGCCAGCAGCTTGCGTGTTGTAAAACAAGAGACCCAGTACTTC.

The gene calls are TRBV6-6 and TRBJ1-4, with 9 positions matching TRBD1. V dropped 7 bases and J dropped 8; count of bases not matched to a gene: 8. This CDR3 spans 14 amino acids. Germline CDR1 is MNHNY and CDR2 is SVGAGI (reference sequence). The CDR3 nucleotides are TGTGCCAGCACGAGAGGACAGGGGAGGGAAAAACTGTTTTTT. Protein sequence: CASTRGQGREKLFF.

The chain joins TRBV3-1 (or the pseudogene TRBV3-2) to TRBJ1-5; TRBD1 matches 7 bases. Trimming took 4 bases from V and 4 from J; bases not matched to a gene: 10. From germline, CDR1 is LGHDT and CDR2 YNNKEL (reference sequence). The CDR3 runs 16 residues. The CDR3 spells CASSPSGGSFNQPQHF. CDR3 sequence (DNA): TGTGCCAGCAGCCCTTCAGGGGGTAGTTTTAATCAGCCCCAGCATTTT.

The CDR3 nucleotides are TGTGCCAGCAGCTCCGGGGGGTGGGATCGGGACATTCAGTACTTC. As protein: CASSSGGWDRDIQYF. The chain couples TRBV7-9 to TRBJ2-4, with 7 bases that match TRBD2. This CDR3 region has 15 residues. CDR1 SEHNR and CDR2 FQNEAQ come from the germline V gene (reference sequence). The ends lost 4 bases at V and 8 bases at J; junction bases unmatched: 11.

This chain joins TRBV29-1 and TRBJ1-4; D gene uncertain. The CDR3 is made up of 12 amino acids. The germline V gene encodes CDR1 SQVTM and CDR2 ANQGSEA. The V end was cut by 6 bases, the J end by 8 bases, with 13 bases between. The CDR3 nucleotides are TGCAGCGTCTCGGAGGGATACGAAAAACTGTTTTTT. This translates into CSVSEGYEKLFF.

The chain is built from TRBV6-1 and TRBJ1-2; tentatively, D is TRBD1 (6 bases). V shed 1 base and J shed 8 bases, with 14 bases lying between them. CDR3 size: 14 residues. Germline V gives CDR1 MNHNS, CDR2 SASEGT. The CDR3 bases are TGTGCCAGCAGTGAAGGTGCAGGGGAGGGAGGCTACACCTTC. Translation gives CASSEGAGEGGYTF.

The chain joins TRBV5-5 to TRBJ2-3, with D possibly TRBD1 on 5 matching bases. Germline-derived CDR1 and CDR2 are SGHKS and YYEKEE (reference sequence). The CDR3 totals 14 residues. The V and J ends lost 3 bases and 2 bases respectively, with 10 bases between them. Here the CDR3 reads CASSSTEATDTQYF. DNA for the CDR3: TGTGCCAGCAGCTCGACAGAGGCCACAGATACGCAGTATTTT. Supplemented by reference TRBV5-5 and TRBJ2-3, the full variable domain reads DAGVTQSPTHLIKTRGQQVTLRCSPISGHKSVSWYQQVLGQGPQFIFQYYEKEERGRGNFPDRFSARQFPNYSSELNVNALLLGDSALYLCASSSTEATDTQYFGPGTRLTVL.

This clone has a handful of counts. The CDR3 DNA reads as TGTGCCAGCAGCTTAGCCGGACAGGGATACTACGAGCAGTACTTC. Protein: CASSLAGQGYYEQYF. This chain links TRBV11-2 with TRBJ2-7; 8 bases are a match to TRBD1. CDR1 and CDR2 (germline): SGHAT, FQNNGV. The CDR3 spans 15 residues. The V segment lost 1 base and the J segment 3 bases; nucleotides outside the gene matches: 5.

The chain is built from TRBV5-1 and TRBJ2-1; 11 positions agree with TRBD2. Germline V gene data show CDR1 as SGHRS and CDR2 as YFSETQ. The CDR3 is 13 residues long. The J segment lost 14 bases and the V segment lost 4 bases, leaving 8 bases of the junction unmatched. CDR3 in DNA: TGCGCCAGCAGCCCTATTAGCGGGGGGGCCAAGTTCTTC. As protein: CASSPISGGAKFF.

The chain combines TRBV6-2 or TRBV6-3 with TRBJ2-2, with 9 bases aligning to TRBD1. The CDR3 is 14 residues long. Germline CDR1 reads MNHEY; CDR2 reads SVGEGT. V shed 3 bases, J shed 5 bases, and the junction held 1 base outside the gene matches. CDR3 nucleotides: TGTGCCAGCAGTTATGACAGGGGGACCGGGGAGCTGTTTTTT. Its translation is CASSYDRGTGELFF.

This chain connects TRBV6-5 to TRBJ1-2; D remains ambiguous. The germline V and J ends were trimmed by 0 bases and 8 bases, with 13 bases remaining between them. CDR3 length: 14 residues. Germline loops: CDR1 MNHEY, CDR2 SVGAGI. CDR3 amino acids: CASSYSRWTGGYTF. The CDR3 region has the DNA TGTGCCAGCAGTTACTCGAGGTGGACGGGGGGCTACACCTTC.

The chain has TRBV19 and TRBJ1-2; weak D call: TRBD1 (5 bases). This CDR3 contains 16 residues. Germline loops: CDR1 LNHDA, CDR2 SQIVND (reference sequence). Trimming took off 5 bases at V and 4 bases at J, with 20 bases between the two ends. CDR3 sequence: CASSSHDRGRFYGYTF. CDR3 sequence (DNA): TGTGCCAGTAGTTCCCACGACAGAGGGAGGTTCTATGGCTACACCTTC.

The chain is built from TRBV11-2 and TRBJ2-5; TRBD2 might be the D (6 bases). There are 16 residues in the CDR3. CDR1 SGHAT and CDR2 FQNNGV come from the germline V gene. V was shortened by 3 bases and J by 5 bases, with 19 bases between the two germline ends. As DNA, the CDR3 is TGTGCCAGCAGCTTGACCCGGCAGGGAGGCTGGGAGACCCAGTACTTC. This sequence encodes CASSLTRQGGWETQYF. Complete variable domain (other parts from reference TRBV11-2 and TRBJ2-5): EAGVAQSPRYKIIEKRQSVAFWCNPISGHATLYWYQQILGQGPKLLIQFQNNGVVDDSQLPKDRFSAERLKGVDSTLKIQPAKLEDSAVYLCASSLTRQGGWETQYFGPGTRLLVL.

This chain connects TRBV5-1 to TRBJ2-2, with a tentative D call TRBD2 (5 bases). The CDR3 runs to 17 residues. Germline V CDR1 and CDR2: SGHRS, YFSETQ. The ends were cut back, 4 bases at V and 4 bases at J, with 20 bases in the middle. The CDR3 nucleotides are TGCGCCAGCAGCCCCTTCTCGAGGGATCAGAGCACCGGGGAGCTGTTTTTT. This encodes CASSPFSRDQSTGELFF.

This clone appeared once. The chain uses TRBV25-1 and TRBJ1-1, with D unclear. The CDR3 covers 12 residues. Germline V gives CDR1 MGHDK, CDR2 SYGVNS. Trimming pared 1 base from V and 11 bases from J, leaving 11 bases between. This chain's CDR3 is CASSELRAGAFF. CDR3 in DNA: TGTGCCAGCAGTGAATTGAGGGCTGGGGCTTTCTTT.

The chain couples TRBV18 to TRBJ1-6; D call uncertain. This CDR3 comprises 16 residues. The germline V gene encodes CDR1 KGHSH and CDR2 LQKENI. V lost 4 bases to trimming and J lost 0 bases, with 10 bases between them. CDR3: CASSRTASSYNSPLHF. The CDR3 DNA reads TGTGCCAGCTCACGTACAGCCAGCTCCTATAATTCACCCCTCCACTTT.

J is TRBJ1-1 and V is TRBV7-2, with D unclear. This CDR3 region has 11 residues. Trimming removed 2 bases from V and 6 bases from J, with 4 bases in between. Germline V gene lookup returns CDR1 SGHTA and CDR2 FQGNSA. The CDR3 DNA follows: TGTGCCAGCAGCTTAAGCCCTGAAGCTTTCTTT. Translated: CASSLSPEAFF.

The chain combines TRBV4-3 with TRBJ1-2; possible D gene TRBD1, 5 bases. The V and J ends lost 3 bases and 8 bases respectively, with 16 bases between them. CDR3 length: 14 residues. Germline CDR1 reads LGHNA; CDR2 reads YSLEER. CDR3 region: CASSHAGTGLGYTF. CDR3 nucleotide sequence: TGCGCCAGCAGCCATGCCGGGACTGGCCTAGGCTACACCTTC.

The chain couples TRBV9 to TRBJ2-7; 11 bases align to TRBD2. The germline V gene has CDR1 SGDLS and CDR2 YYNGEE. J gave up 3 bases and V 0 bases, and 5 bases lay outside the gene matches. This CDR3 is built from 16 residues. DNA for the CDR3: TGTGCCAGCAGCGTAGGCCCTGGGACTAGCGGCTACGAGCAGTACTTC. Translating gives CASSVGPGTSGYEQYF.

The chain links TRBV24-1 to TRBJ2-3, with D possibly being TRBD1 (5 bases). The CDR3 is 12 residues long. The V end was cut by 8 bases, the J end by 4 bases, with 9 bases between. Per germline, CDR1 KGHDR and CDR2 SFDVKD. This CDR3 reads CATIDSSDTQYF. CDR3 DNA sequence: TGTGCCACCATAGACAGTTCAGATACGCAGTATTTT.

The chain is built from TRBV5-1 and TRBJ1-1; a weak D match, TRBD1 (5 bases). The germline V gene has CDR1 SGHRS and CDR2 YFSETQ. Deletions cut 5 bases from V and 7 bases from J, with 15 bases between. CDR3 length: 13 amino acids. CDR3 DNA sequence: TGCGCCAGCAGGGAGGGGATCGTTGATGAAGCTTTCTTT. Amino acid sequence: CASREGIVDEAFF.

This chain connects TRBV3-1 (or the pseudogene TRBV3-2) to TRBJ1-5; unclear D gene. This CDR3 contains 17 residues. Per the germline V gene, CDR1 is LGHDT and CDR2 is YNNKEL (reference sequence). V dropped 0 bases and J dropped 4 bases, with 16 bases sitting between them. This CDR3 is CASSQEGAQLGNQPQHF. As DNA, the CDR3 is TGTGCCAGCAGCCAAGAAGGCGCGCAGCTCGGGAATCAGCCCCAGCATTTT.

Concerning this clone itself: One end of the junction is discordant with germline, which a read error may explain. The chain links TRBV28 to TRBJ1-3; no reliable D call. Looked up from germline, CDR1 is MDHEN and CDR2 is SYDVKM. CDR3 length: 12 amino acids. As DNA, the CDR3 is TGTGCCAGCAGTGTGTATGATGGACTTACCGAATTT. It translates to CASSVYDGLTEF. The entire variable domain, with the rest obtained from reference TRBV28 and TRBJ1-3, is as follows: DVKVTQSSRYLVKRTGEKVFLECVQDMDHENMFWYRQDPGLGLRLIYFSYDVKMKEKGDIPEGYSVSREKKERFSLILESASTNQTSMYLCASSVYDGLTEFGEGSWLTVV.

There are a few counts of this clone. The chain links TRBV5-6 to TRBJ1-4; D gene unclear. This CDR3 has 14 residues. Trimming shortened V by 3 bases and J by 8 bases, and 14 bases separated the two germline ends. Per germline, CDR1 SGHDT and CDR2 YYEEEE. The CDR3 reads CASSSLEFGEKLFF. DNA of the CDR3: TGTGCCAGCAGCTCGCTGGAGTTCGGGGAAAAACTGTTTTTT.

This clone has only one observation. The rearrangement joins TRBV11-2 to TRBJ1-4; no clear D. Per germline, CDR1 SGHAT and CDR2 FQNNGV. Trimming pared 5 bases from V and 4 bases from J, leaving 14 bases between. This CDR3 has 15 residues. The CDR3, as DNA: TGTGCCAGCAGCGTTGCGACGGGATTTAATGAAAAACTGTTTTTT. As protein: CASSVATGFNEKLFF. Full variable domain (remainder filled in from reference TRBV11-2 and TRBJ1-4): EAGVAQSPRYKIIEKRQSVAFWCNPISGHATLYWYQQILGQGPKLLIQFQNNGVVDDSQLPKDRFSAERLKGVDSTLKIQPAKLEDSAVYLCASSVATGFNEKLFFGSGTQLSVL.